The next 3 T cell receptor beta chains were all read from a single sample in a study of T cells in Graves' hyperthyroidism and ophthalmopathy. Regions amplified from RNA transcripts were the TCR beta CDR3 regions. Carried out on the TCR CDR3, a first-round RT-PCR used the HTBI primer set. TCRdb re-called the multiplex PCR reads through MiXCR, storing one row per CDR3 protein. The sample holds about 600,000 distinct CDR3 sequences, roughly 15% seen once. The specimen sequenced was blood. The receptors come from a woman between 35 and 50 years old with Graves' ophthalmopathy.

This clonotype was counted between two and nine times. The CDR3 region is CACADLDEAFF. The CDR3 DNA reads as TGTGCCTGTGCCGATTTGGATGAAGCTTTCTTT. The rearrangement uses TRBV19 and TRBJ1-1; no clear D. The CDR3 contains 11 residues. CDR1 LNHDA and CDR2 SQIVND come from the germline V gene (reference sequence). Trimming took off 11 bases at V and 7 bases at J, with 14 bases between the two ends.

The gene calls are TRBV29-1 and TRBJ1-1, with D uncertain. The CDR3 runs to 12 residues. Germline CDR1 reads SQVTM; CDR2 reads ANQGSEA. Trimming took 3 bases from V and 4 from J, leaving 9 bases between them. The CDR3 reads CSVDSRGTEAFF. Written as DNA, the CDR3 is TGCAGCGTTGACAGTCGGGGCACTGAAGCTTTCTTT.

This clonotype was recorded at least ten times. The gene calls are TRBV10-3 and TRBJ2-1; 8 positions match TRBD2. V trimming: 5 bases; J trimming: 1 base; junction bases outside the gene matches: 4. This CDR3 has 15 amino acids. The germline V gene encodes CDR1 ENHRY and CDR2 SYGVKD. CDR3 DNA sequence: TGTGCCATCAGTAGCGGGAGCACATCCTACAATGAGCAGTTCTTC. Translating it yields CAISSGSTSYNEQFF.